The source of this T cell receptor (beta chain) is a study of cytomegalovirus exposure and HLA in healthy donors. On the study more broadly: Findings of an earlier analysis included about 100 million unique TCR beta sequences from roughly 200 million T cells. Study-wide results and caveats: In a later analysis, TCR association rates varied by HLA locus: DRB1 most, HLA-C fewest. Information on immune exposure was restricted to one variable (CMV serostatus). Within a later analysis, the majority of CMV-associated TCR beta chains appeared HLA-restricted.

Primers included in the PCR were 60 Vbeta and 13 Jbeta primers. TCRdb's table, derived via immunoSEQ multiplex PCR, lists solely in-frame clones and lacks some. Of roughly 120,000 clones in the sample, 75% were seen once. The CDR3 spans 13 residues. Germline-derived CDR1 and CDR2 are SGDLS and YYNGEE. The V end was cut by 2 bases, the J end by 0 bases, with 5 bases between. Worth noting for this clone: Its antigen remains unidentified.

This chain links TRBV9 with TRBJ1-1, with no clear D. The receptor comes from a woman between 40 and 50 years old in good health and CMV-seropositive. Sequencing was performed on PBMCs. The CDR3 region has the DNA TGTGCCAGCAGCGTTCTAATGAACACTGAAGCTTTCTTT. Protein sequence: CASSVLMNTEAFF.